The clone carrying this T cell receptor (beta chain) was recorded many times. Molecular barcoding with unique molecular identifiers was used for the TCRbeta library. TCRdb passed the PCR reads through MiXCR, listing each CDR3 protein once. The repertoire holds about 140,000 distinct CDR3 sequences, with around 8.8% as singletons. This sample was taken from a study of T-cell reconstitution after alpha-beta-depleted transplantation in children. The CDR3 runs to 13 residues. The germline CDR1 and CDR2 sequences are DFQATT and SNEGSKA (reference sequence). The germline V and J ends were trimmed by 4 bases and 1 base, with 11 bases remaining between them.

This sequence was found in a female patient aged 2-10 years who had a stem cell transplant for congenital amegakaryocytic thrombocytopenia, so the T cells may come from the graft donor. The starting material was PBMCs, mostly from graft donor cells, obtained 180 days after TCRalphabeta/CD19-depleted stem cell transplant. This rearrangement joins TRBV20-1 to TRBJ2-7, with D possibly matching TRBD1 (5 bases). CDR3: CSANAGLSYEQYF. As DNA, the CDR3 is TGCAGTGCTAACGCAGGGCTTTCCTACGAGCAGTACTTC.